This is a list of T cell receptor beta chains from one sample in a study of shared clonotypes between healthy human individuals. Repertoires were generated with immunoSEQ multiplex PCR, while TCRdb's copy carries only in-frame clones and drops some. The sample consists of hundreds of thousands of clones, about 95% of them appearing once. The source material was naive CD8+ T cells sorted from blood. All receptors derive from a woman in her twenties or thirties in good health. Both conserved end residues are part of each CDR3. The D gene is left open where the match is weak. Clone size, where shown, is once, few, many, or a class for clones that have expanded.

abundance	d_gene	v_gene	j_gene	CDR3aa	CDR3nt
NA	NA	TRBV5-5	TRBJ2-3	CASSLMHSSTDTQYF	TGTGCCAGCAGCTTAATGCACAGCTCCACAGATACGCAGTATTTT
once	TRBD1	TRBV19	TRBJ1-1	CASRNRGSEAFF	TGTGCCAGTAGGAACAGGGGTTCTGAAGCTTTCTTT
NA	NA	TRBV28	TRBJ2-3	CASSFYNTDTQYF	TGTGCCAGCAGTTTCTATAACACAGATACGCAGTATTTT
NA	NA	TRBV4-1	TRBJ2-1	CASSQGTSGSNEQFF	TGCGCCAGCAGCCAAGGGACATCTGGGAGCAATGAGCAGTTCTTC
NA	NA	TRBV29-1	TRBJ2-1	CSVQDTGGSYNEQFF	TGCAGCGTCCAAGACACGGGCGGTTCCTACAATGAGCAGTTCTTC
once	NA	TRBV6-4	TRBJ2-5	CARQETQYF	TGTGCCAGACAAGAGACCCAGTACTTC
NA	NA	TRBV19	TRBJ1-4	CASKVGDIINEKLFF	TGTGCCAGTAAGGTGGGAGACATCATCAATGAAAAACTGTTTTTT
NA	TRBD2	TRBV27	TRBJ2-3	CASSPLLAGGIHTQYF	TGTGCCAGCAGTCCCCTACTAGCGGGAGGCATTCATACGCAGTATTTT
few	NA	TRBV2	TRBJ1-3	CASSEAKWNGNTIYF	TGTGCCAGCAGTGAAGCCAAGTGGAATGGAAACACCATATATTTT
few	NA	TRBV7-9	TRBJ2-7	CASSPASVGGSTYEQYF	TGTGCCAGCAGCCCCGCCTCTGTGGGGGGCTCGACATACGAGCAGTACTTC
once	NA	TRBV10-1	TRBJ2-3	CASKEGYSTDTQYF	TGCGCCAGCAAAGAGGGATATAGCACAGATACGCAGTATTTT
NA	TRBD2	TRBV7-9	TRBJ2-7	CASRAGGGGEQYF	TGTGCCAGCCGCGCGGGAGGCGGGGGCGAGCAGTACTTC
NA	TRBD1	TRBV6-5	TRBJ1-2	CASSSGQGQDGYTF	TGTGCCAGCAGTTCCGGACAGGGGCAGGACGGCTACACCTTC
NA	TRBD1	TRBV10-3	TRBJ1-1	CAISQGVMNTEAFF	TGTGCCATCAGCCAGGGGGTAATGAACACTGAAGCTTTCTTT
NA	TRBD2	TRBV4-1	TRBJ2-7	CASSLVAGGQHEQYF	TGCGCCAGCAGCCTTGTAGCGGGAGGTCAACACGAGCAGTACTTC
once	TRBD1	TRBV4-1	TRBJ1-5	CASSLPRQGGSLSNQPQHF	TGCGCCAGCAGCCTACCCCGACAGGGGGGTTCTCTTAGCAATCAGCCCCAGCATTTT
NA	NA	TRBV19	TRBJ2-7	CASSEGYEQYF	TGTGCCAGTTCGGAGGGCTACGAGCAGTACTTC
NA	NA	TRBV7-9	TRBJ2-5	CASSPGPGQETQYF	TGTGCCAGCAGCCCCGGCCCAGGGCAAGAGACCCAGTACTTC
NA	NA	TRBV28	TRBJ2-7	CASSLSTRTSSYEQYF	TGTGCCAGCAGTTTATCCACTAGGACCTCCTCTTACGAGCAGTACTTC
once	NA	TRBV2	TRBJ2-7	CASSVPGRASEQYF	TGTGCCAGCAGTGTTCCAGGCCGGGCGAGCGAGCAGTACTTC
NA	TRBD2	TRBV7-9	TRBJ2-5	CASSLGGGLPPEETQYF	TGTGCCAGCAGCTTAGGCGGGGGGCTACCGCCTGAAGAGACCCAGTACTTC
NA	TRBD1	TRBV28	TRBJ2-5	CASSPTGQQETQYF	TGTGCCAGCAGTCCTACGGGACAGCAAGAGACCCAGTACTTC
few	NA	TRBV30	TRBJ1-1	CAHLGTEAFF	TGTGCCCACCTGGGGACAGAAGCTTTCTTT
NA	NA	TRBV9	TRBJ2-7	CASSGGDNSYEQYF	TGTGCCAGCAGCGGCGGAGACAACTCCTACGAGCAGTACTTC
once	NA	TRBV9	TRBJ2-2	CASSPGGASTGELFF	TGTGCCAGCAGTCCCGGTGGGGCGAGCACCGGGGAGCTGTTTTTT
NA	TRBD2	TRBV27	TRBJ2-7	CASRPTTTSGFSYEQYF	TGTGCCAGCAGACCCACAACGACTAGCGGGTTTTCCTACGAGCAGTACTTC
NA	NA	TRBV27	TRBJ1-1	CASSWGTGLTEAFF	TGTGCCAGCAGTTGGGGTACGGGGCTCACTGAAGCTTTCTTT
NA	NA	TRBV7-9	TRBJ2-5	CASSLWTAETQYF	TGTGCCAGCAGCTTATGGACAGCAGAGACCCAGTACTTC
once	NA	TRBV27	TRBJ2-7	CASSFTGTDEQYF	TGTGCCAGCAGTTTTACAGGGACCGACGAGCAGTACTTC
NA	NA	TRBV19	TRBJ2-3	CATKGQGYTDTQYF	TGTGCCACGAAGGGGCAGGGATACACAGATACGCAGTATTTT
NA	NA	TRBV30	TRBJ2-3	CAWSGVGGPDTDTQYF	TGTGCCTGGAGTGGGGTTGGGGGCCCGGACACAGATACGCAGTATTTT
NA	NA	TRBV9	TRBJ2-1	CASSAPGLNEQFF	TGTGCCAGCAGCGCCCCCGGGCTCAATGAGCAGTTCTTC
NA	TRBD1	TRBV7-9	TRBJ1-4	CASSHRDSNEKLFF	TGTGCCAGCAGTCACCGGGACAGTAATGAAAAACTGTTTTTT
NA	NA	TRBV7-8	TRBJ1-3	CASSKQNHRRYYSGNTIYF	TGTGCCAGCAGCAAACAGAATCATCGACGGTATTACTCTGGAAACACCATATATTTT
NA	NA	TRBV5-4	TRBJ2-2	CASSLVGFNTGELFF	TGTGCCAGCAGCTTGGTCGGCTTTAACACCGGGGAGCTGTTTTTT
few	NA	TRBV14	TRBJ1-1	CASSQVTGTDTEAFF	TGTGCCAGCAGCCAAGTCACAGGGACGGACACTGAAGCTTTCTTT
NA	NA	TRBV4-2	TRBJ2-7	CASSPQEIYEQYF	TGTGCCAGCAGCCCACAGGAGATCTACGAGCAGTACTTC
NA	NA	TRBV2	TRBJ1-5	CASRDGQDSNQPQHF	TGTGCCAGCCGGGACGGGCAGGATAGCAATCAGCCCCAGCATTTT
NA	NA	TRBV7-9	TRBJ2-1	CASSPREDSYNEQFF	TGTGCCAGCAGCCCTAGGGAAGACTCCTACAATGAGCAGTTCTTC
NA	TRBD2	TRBV25-1	TRBJ2-7	CASGAGGSHEQYF	TGTGCCAGCGGAGCGGGAGGTTCCCACGAGCAGTACTTC
NA	NA	TRBV30	TRBJ2-2	CAWIFGNANTGELFF	TGTGCCTGGATATTCGGAAACGCGAACACCGGGGAGCTGTTTTTT
NA	NA	TRBV7-9	TRBJ1-4	CASSLADNEKLFF	TGTGCCAGCAGCTTAGCCGACAATGAAAAACTGTTTTTT
NA	TRBD1	TRBV28	TRBJ2-4	CASSPRKGAGNIQYF	TGTGCCAGCAGTCCACGGAAGGGGGCGGGAAACATTCAGTACTTC
NA	NA	TRBV19	TRBJ1-1	CASSINAGRGMNTEAFF	TGTGCCAGTAGTATAAACGCGGGCCGGGGTATGAACACTGAAGCTTTCTTT
NA	TRBD2	TRBV9	TRBJ2-1	CASSTSGRDEQFF	TGTGCCAGCAGCACCAGCGGGAGGGATGAGCAGTTCTTC
NA	TRBD1	TRBV7-9	TRBJ1-4	CASSIGTGGMGEKLFF	TGTGCCAGCAGCATCGGGACAGGGGGCATGGGTGAAAAACTGTTTTTT
once	TRBD1	TRBV27	TRBJ1-4	CASSPGTGMGKLFF	TGTGCCAGCAGTCCCGGGACAGGGATGGGAAAACTGTTTTTT
once	NA	TRBV9	TRBJ1-5	CASSAGAGNQPQHF	TGTGCCAGCAGCGCGGGGGCAGGGAATCAGCCCCAGCATTTT
NA	NA	TRBV7-9	TRBJ2-1	CASSLLMTDNEQFF	TGTGCCAGCAGCTTACTAATGACCGACAATGAGCAGTTCTTC
NA	TRBD1	TRBV4-2	TRBJ2-7	CASSQRTGGFYEQYF	TGTGCCAGCAGCCAAAGGACAGGGGGATTCTACGAGCAGTACTTC
once	NA	TRBV27	TRBJ2-7	CATSSGSHSYEQYF	TGTGCCACCTCAAGCGGATCACACTCCTACGAGCAGTACTTC
NA	NA	TRBV9	TRBJ1-1	CASSVASDTEAFF	TGTGCCAGCAGCGTAGCTTCGGACACTGAAGCTTTCTTT
NA	TRBD1	TRBV28	TRBJ2-7	CASSHTTGTDNEQYF	TGTGCCAGCAGTCATACAACCGGGACAGACAACGAGCAGTACTTC
few	TRBD1	TRBV27	TRBJ1-1	CASSTTGGNTEAFF	TGTGCCAGCAGTACGACAGGGGGGAACACTGAAGCTTTCTTT
NA	TRBD2	TRBV27	TRBJ2-7	CASSPLAGAYEQYF	TGTGCCAGCAGTCCGCTAGCGGGAGCCTACGAGCAGTACTTC